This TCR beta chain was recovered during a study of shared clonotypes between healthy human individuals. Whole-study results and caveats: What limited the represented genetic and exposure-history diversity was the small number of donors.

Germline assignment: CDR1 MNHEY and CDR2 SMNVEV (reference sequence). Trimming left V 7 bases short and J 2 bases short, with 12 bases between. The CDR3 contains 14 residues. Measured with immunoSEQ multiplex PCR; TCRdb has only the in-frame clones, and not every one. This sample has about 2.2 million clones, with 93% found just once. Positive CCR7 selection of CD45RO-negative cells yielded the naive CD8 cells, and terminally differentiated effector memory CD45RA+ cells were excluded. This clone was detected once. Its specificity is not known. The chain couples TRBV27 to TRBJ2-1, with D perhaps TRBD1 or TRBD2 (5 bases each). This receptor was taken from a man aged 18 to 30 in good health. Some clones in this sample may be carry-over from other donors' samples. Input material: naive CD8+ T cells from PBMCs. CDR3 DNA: TGTGCCAGCACTAGGGACGGAACCTACAATGAGCAGTTCTTC. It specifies CASTRDGTYNEQFF.